The rows below give T cell receptor beta chains drawn from one sample of a study of blood T cell repertoires in COVID-19. Clones were read by immunoSEQ multiplex PCR, and TCRdb kept only the in-frame ones, dropping some. The sample has fewer than 300,000 clones; approximately 91% are singletons. Sequences were obtained from peripheral blood. Source of these receptors: a woman in her twenties or thirties with acute or convalescent COVID-19. CDR3s include the opening cysteine and the closing phenylalanine or tryptophan. Each record gives: V gene, clone size, J gene, D gene, CDR3 protein, CDR3 DNA. The D gene is left open where the match is weak. Clone size is given for some rows only: seen once, a few or many times, or a class if the clone is expanded.

V: TRBV18
size: NA
J: TRBJ1-1
D: NA
CDR3: CASSPEQGNTEAFF
DNA: TGTGCCAGCTCACCAGAACAGGGGAACACTGAAGCTTTCTTT

V: TRBV6-5
size: NA
J: TRBJ1-4
D: TRBD1
CDR3: CASSYSGTANEKLFF
DNA: TGTGCCAGCAGTTACTCCGGGACAGCGAATGAAAAACTGTTTTTT

V: TRBV4-3
size: NA
J: TRBJ1-2
D: NA
CDR3: CASSHQSNYGYTF
DNA: TGCGCCAGCAGCCATCAGTCTAACTATGGCTACACCTTC

V: TRBV11-3
size: NA
J: TRBJ2-1
D: TRBD2
CDR3: CASSLPAGSKNEQFF
DNA: TGTGCCAGCAGCTTACCAGCGGGAAGTAAGAATGAGCAGTTCTTC

V: TRBV2
size: NA
J: TRBJ1-2
D: TRBD1
CDR3: CASTRGDRPSMRNYGYTF
DNA: TGTGCCAGCACCAGAGGGGACAGGCCCAGCATGCGAAACTATGGCTACACCTTC

V: TRBV10-3
size: once
J: TRBJ1-5
D: TRBD1
CDR3: CAISESGGTGARPQHF
DNA: TGTGCCATCAGTGAGTCGGGGGGGACAGGGGCCAGGCCCCAGCATTTT

V: TRBV9
size: NA
J: TRBJ2-1
D: TRBD2
CDR3: CASSTRLAGGNDEQFF
DNA: TGTGCCAGCAGCACCCGACTAGCGGGTGGAAACGATGAGCAGTTCTTC

V: TRBV27
size: NA
J: TRBJ2-2
D: TRBD1
CDR3: CASSSSGGGELFF
DNA: TGTGCCAGCAGTTCCTCAGGGGGTGGGGAGCTGTTTTTT

V: TRBV10-3
size: once
J: TRBJ2-6
D: TRBD2
CDR3: CATGTSGRMGNVLTF
DNA: TGTGCCACCGGGACTAGCGGGAGAATGGGCAACGTCCTGACTTTC

V: TRBV6-5
size: NA
J: TRBJ2-5
D: TRBD1
CDR3: CASSKGQGRQETQYF
DNA: TGTGCCAGCAGCAAGGGACAGGGACGCCAAGAGACCCAGTACTTC

V: TRBV12-3/TRBV12-4
size: NA
J: TRBJ2-1
D: NA
CDR3: CASSLWGYEQFF
DNA: TGTGCCAGCAGTTTATGGGGCTATGAGCAGTTCTTC

V: TRBV6-2/TRBV6-3
size: NA
J: TRBJ2-7
D: TRBD1
CDR3: CASSYSRTGSGEQYF
DNA: TGTGCCAGCAGTTACTCGAGGACAGGGTCGGGGGAGCAGTACTTC

V: TRBV6-5
size: NA
J: TRBJ1-5
D: NA
CDR3: CASDFRERGNQPQHF
DNA: TGTGCCAGTGATTTTCGAGAGAGGGGCAATCAGCCCCAGCATTTT

V: TRBV14
size: NA
J: TRBJ2-7
D: NA
CDR3: CASSHLRAYEQYF
DNA: TGTGCCAGCAGCCATCTCAGGGCTTACGAGCAGTACTTC

V: TRBV29-1
size: NA
J: TRBJ2-7
D: NA
CDR3: CSGGASSYEQYF
DNA: TGCAGCGGCGGGGCGAGCTCCTACGAGCAGTACTTC

V: TRBV29-1
size: NA
J: TRBJ2-1
D: TRBD2
CDR3: CSVDGVAGASYNEQFF
DNA: TGCAGCGTTGACGGTGTAGCGGGAGCCTCCTACAATGAGCAGTTCTTC

V: TRBV27
size: NA
J: TRBJ2-3
D: TRBD2
CDR3: CASSSRTSGGTDTQYF
DNA: TGTGCCAGCAGTTCCAGGACTAGCGGGGGCACAGATACGCAGTATTTT

V: TRBV2
size: NA
J: TRBJ2-1
D: NA
CDR3: CASENDFYNEQFF
DNA: TGTGCCAGCGAAAATGACTTTTACAATGAGCAGTTCTTC

V: TRBV4-2
size: NA
J: TRBJ2-7
D: TRBD1
CDR3: CASSQSTGPPYEQYF
DNA: TGTGCCAGCAGCCAGTCGACAGGGCCCCCCTACGAGCAGTACTTC

V: TRBV11-2
size: NA
J: TRBJ2-5
D: TRBD2
CDR3: CASSTGTSGDQETQYF
DNA: TGTGCCAGCAGCACAGGGACTAGCGGAGACCAAGAGACCCAGTACTTC

V: TRBV6-5
size: NA
J: TRBJ1-4
D: TRBD1
CDR3: CASSADRGYEKLFF
DNA: TGTGCCAGCAGCGCAGACAGGGGTTATGAAAAACTGTTTTTT

V: TRBV2
size: NA
J: TRBJ2-2
D: NA
CDR3: CASIGGGWSGELFF
DNA: TGTGCCAGCATCGGGGGAGGTTGGTCCGGGGAGCTGTTTTTT

V: TRBV6-5
size: NA
J: TRBJ1-2
D: NA
CDR3: CASSYQDRNYGYTF
DNA: TGTGCCAGCAGTTACCAGGACAGAAACTATGGCTACACCTTC

V: TRBV18
size: NA
J: TRBJ2-2
D: TRBD2
CDR3: CASSPVGGSTGELFF
DNA: TGTGCCAGCTCACCGGTCGGCGGGAGCACCGGGGAGCTGTTTTTT

V: TRBV30
size: NA
J: TRBJ2-1
D: TRBD2
CDR3: CAWKGLGSFEQFF
DNA: TGTGCCTGGAAGGGACTAGGGAGTTTTGAGCAGTTCTTC

V: TRBV5-1
size: once
J: TRBJ2-1
D: TRBD2
CDR3: CASSLRLAGVYEQFF
DNA: TGCGCCAGCAGCTTGAGACTAGCGGGAGTCTATGAGCAGTTCTTC

V: TRBV6-2/TRBV6-3
size: NA
J: TRBJ2-7
D: NA
CDR3: CASSYRQIGYEQYF
DNA: TGTGCCAGCAGTTATAGGCAGATCGGGTACGAGCAGTACTTC

V: TRBV11-3
size: NA
J: TRBJ2-7
D: NA
CDR3: CASSLEQGQTYEQYF
DNA: TGTGCCAGCAGCTTAGAACAGGGCCAGACCTACGAGCAGTACTTC

V: TRBV18
size: NA
J: TRBJ1-1
D: NA
CDR3: CASSLAYTEAFF
DNA: TGTGCCAGCTCACTGGCCTACACTGAAGCTTTCTTT

V: TRBV10-3
size: NA
J: TRBJ1-2
D: TRBD1
CDR3: CAISEDRAGYGYTF
DNA: TGTGCCATCAGTGAAGACAGGGCGGGTTATGGCTACACCTTC

V: TRBV19
size: NA
J: TRBJ1-1
D: NA
CDR3: CASKGDGDTEAFF
DNA: TGTGCCAGTAAGGGGGACGGGGACACTGAAGCTTTCTTT

V: TRBV7-2
size: once
J: TRBJ2-7
D: NA
CDR3: CASSLGPAQGPMYEQYF
DNA: TGTGCCAGCAGCTTAGGGCCGGCACAGGGTCCCATGTACGAGCAGTACTTC

V: TRBV18
size: NA
J: TRBJ2-1
D: TRBD2
CDR3: CASSPGLAGGEQFF
DNA: TGTGCCAGCTCACCGGGACTAGCGGGAGGGGAGCAGTTCTTC

V: TRBV7-8
size: NA
J: TRBJ1-5
D: NA
CDR3: CASSSGGQPQHF
DNA: TGTGCCAGCAGCTCGGGTGGGCAGCCCCAGCATTTT

V: TRBV19
size: NA
J: TRBJ1-5
D: NA
CDR3: CASSIGGSNQPQHF
DNA: TGTGCCAGTAGTATTGGAGGTAGCAATCAGCCCCAGCATTTT

V: TRBV20-1
size: NA
J: TRBJ2-5
D: TRBD2
CDR3: CSASGGLAGEETQYF
DNA: TGCAGTGCTAGTGGGGGACTAGCGGGAGAAGAGACCCAGTACTTC

V: TRBV6-5
size: NA
J: TRBJ2-3
D: NA
CDR3: CASGVTVKSTDTQYF
DNA: TGTGCCAGCGGGGTGACAGTAAAAAGCACAGATACGCAGTATTTT

V: TRBV6-4
size: NA
J: TRBJ2-2
D: NA
CDR3: CASSETNTGELFF
DNA: TGTGCCAGCAGTGAGACAAACACCGGGGAGCTGTTTTTT

V: TRBV7-2
size: NA
J: TRBJ2-7
D: TRBD2
CDR3: CASSYSGNSYEQYF
DNA: TGTGCCAGCAGCTATAGCGGGAACTCCTACGAGCAGTACTTC